The 31 T cell receptor beta chains below come from one sample, sequenced in a study of cytomegalovirus exposure and HLA in healthy donors. The PCR used 60 Vbeta and 13 Jbeta primers. The assay was immunoSEQ multiplex PCR, and TCRdb's table has in-frame clones only and misses some. This table has 100,000 to 120,000 clones, less than 85% appearing once. Sequenced material: PBMCs. The source of these receptors is a man in his forties or fifties in good health and CMV-seropositive.

This clone was seen only once. The chain employs TRBV7-3 and TRBJ2-1, with 13 nucleotides matching TRBD2. Germline CDR1 is SGHTA and CDR2 is FQGTGA. The CDR3 extends over 17 amino acids. Unmatched junction bases numbered 3, after V lost 2 bases and J lost 2 bases. The chain's CDR3 is CASSLGGTSGTYNEQFF. DNA of the CDR3: TGTGCCAGCAGCTTAGGGGGGACTAGCGGGACCTACAATGAGCAGTTCTTC.

CDR3: CAWSQGQGAYGYTF. Here the CDR3 DNA reads TGTGCCTGGAGCCAAGGACAGGGGGCTTATGGCTACACCTTC. The chain combines TRBV30 with TRBJ1-2, with 11 bases matching TRBD1. The CDR3 sequence is 14 residues long. Germline CDR1 reads GTSNPN; CDR2 reads SVGIG (reference sequence). V was pared by 3 bases and J by 5 bases, with 5 bases of the junction left unmatched.

The CDR3 bases are TGTGCCAGCAGTGGGGGGACTACCCTCATCAATGAGCAGTTCTTC. This translates into CASSGGTTLINEQFF. The chain links TRBV6-1 to TRBJ2-1, with 7 bases identical to TRBD2. CDR1 and CDR2 (germline): MNHNS, SASEGT. J lost 6 bases, V lost 4 bases, and 9 bases had no gene match. The CDR3 extends over 15 amino acids.

The V and J genes are TRBV29-1 and TRBJ2-2; D is possibly TRBD2 (6 bases). CDR3 size: 13 residues. V was trimmed by 7 bases and J by 2 bases, leaving 11 bases between them. Germline CDR1 is SQVTM and CDR2 is ANQGSEA. The CDR3 protein is CSGGVSNTGELFF. DNA for the CDR3: TGCAGCGGGGGGGTCTCTAACACCGGGGAGCTGTTTTTT.

This chain links TRBV4-2 with TRBJ1-3, with 7 bases lining up with TRBD1. Germline CDR1 is LGHNA and CDR2 is YNFKEQ. V gave up 0 bases and J gave up 4 bases; unmatched junction bases: 3. The CDR3 loop spans 15 amino acids. The CDR3 protein is CASSQERGQGNTIYF. The DNA of the CDR3 is TGTGCCAGCAGCCAAGAGAGGGGGCAAGGAAACACCATATATTTT.

This chain connects TRBV14 to TRBJ2-1, with TRBD2 matching over 15 bases. Germline CDR1 reads SGHDN; CDR2 reads FVKESK. The J segment lost 10 bases and the V segment lost 3 bases, leaving 10 bases of the junction unmatched. The CDR3 extends over 17 amino acids. CDR3 amino acids: CASSHKLGLAGGAEQFF. The CDR3, as DNA: TGTGCCAGCAGCCATAAACTGGGACTAGCGGGAGGCGCAGAGCAGTTCTTC.

The chain links TRBV7-6 to TRBJ2-7; the match to TRBD2 covers 7 bases. CDR1 is SGHVS and CDR2 is FNYEAQ in the germline V gene. This CDR3 has 15 amino acids. J gave up 3 bases and V 0 bases, and 5 bases lay outside the gene matches. The CDR3, as DNA: TGTGCCAGCAGCTTAGCGAGCTCTAGCGGCTACGAGCAGTACTTC. Residues: CASSLASSSGYEQYF.

The CDR3, as DNA: TGTGCCAGCAGCCAATTTACAGGGATCGATGAAAAACTGTTTTTT. Its translation is CASSQFTGIDEKLFF. This chain connects TRBV14 to TRBJ1-4; D perhaps matches TRBD1 (6 bases). CDR3 size: 15 residues. The germline CDR1 and CDR2 sequences are SGHDN and FVKESK. V was trimmed by 2 bases and J by 6 bases, leaving 13 bases between them.

This clone was seen just once. V gene TRBV10-3 combines with J gene TRBJ1-1, with D maybe TRBD1 (6 bases). V was trimmed by 9 bases and J by 3 bases, leaving 17 bases between them. Germline CDR1 ENHRY, CDR2 SYGVKD. The CDR3 is 14 amino acids. The CDR3 spells CAIDTPGADTEAFF. The CDR3 DNA reads as TGTGCCATTGACACCCCAGGGGCGGACACTGAAGCTTTCTTT.

This clone was recorded once. The sample carries other DNA sequences with the same CDR3. The chain joins TRBV20-1 to TRBJ1-5; D unresolved. V dropped 5 bases and J dropped 5 bases, with 7 bases sitting between them. The CDR3 spans 11 residues. CDR1 DFQATT and CDR2 SNEGSKA come from the germline V gene (reference sequence). CDR3 residues: CSASPDQPQHF. CDR3 in DNA: TGCAGTGCTTCCCCTGATCAGCCCCAGCATTTT.

This clone came up a few times. The J gene is TRBJ2-3, the V gene TRBV10-3; weak D call: TRBD1 (6 bases). The germline V gene has CDR1 ENHRY and CDR2 SYGVKD. Deletions cut 2 bases from V and 4 bases from J, with 19 bases between. The CDR3 runs to 17 residues. CDR3 nucleotide sequence: TGTGCCATCAGTGAGCCCCTGGCAGCCAGGGGCGCAGATACGCAGTATTTT. Translation: CAISEPLAARGADTQYF.

The rearrangement links TRBV18 to TRBJ2-1; D unclear. V lost 4 bases, J lost 3 bases, and 4 bases lay in between. The length of the CDR3 is 12 residues. Germline CDR1 and CDR2: KGHSH and LQKENI. CDR3 DNA: TGTGCCAGCTCACTCCTCTACAATGAGCAGTTCTTC. Translation gives CASSLLYNEQFF.

This chain connects TRBV7-2 to TRBJ2-7; 12 bases are shared with TRBD2. Germline lookup yields CDR1 SGHTA and CDR2 FQGNSA. V was clipped by 5 bases and J by 3 bases; unmatched bases: 5. This CDR3 is built from 15 residues. The CDR3 loop is CASSAGTSGRYEQYF. The CDR3 bases are TGTGCCAGCAGCGCCGGGACTAGCGGGCGCTACGAGCAGTACTTC. The whole variable domain, filled in from reference TRBV7-2 and TRBJ2-7, reads GAGVSQSPSNKVTEKGKDVELRCDPISGHTALYWYRQSLGQGLEFLIYFQGNSAPDKSGLPSDRFSAERTGGSVSTLTIQRTQQEDSAVYLCASSAGTSGRYEQYFGPGTRLTVT.

The rearrangement joins TRBV7-8 to TRBJ2-2, with D tentatively TRBD2 (5 bases). V was pared by 3 bases and J by 6 bases, with 8 bases between. The CDR3 runs to 13 residues. Germline V CDR1 and CDR2: SGHVS, FQNEAQ. As DNA, the CDR3 is TGTGCCAGCAGCTTTTCCGGGGCCGGGGAGCTGTTTTTT. Protein sequence: CASSFSGAGELFF.

The rearrangement joins TRBV18 to TRBJ2-3, with TRBD2 matching over 15 bases. Germline-derived CDR1 and CDR2 are KGHSH and LQKENI. The CDR3 has 16 residues. V lost 2 bases to trimming and J lost 4 bases; unmatched junction nucleotides: 1. This chain's CDR3 is CASSPGLAGGPDTQYF. The DNA for the CDR3 is TGTGCCAGCTCACCAGGACTAGCGGGGGGGCCAGATACGCAGTATTTT.

V and J are TRBV5-1 and TRBJ1-6, with 9 positions matching TRBD1. J lost 6 bases, V lost 3 bases, and 7 bases had no gene match. The CDR3 has 16 amino acids. The germline V gene has CDR1 SGHRS and CDR2 YFSETQ. For the CDR3, the DNA is TGCGCCAGCAGCTCGGACAGGGGCGGAACTAATTCACCCCTCCACTTT. It yields the protein CASSSDRGGTNSPLHF.

This rearrangement joins TRBV5-5 to TRBJ2-1, with 8 bases fitting TRBD1. Per the germline V gene, CDR1 is SGHKS and CDR2 is YYEKEE (reference sequence). Unmatched junction bases numbered 5, after V lost 2 bases and J lost 4 bases. The CDR3 runs 15 residues. DNA for the CDR3: TGTGCCAGCAGCTTTGAGGACAGGGTATACAATGAGCAGTTCTTC. Its translation: CASSFEDRVYNEQFF.

The rearrangement joins TRBV5-5 to TRBJ1-5; 8 positions agree with TRBD1. Losses at the gene ends were 0 bases for V and 4 bases for J; bases not matched to a gene: 9. The germline gives CDR1 SGHKS, CDR2 YYEKEE (reference sequence). This CDR3 comprises 17 residues. CDR3 in DNA: TGTGCCAGCAGCTTGGGCGAGGACAGGGCAGGTAATCAGCCCCAGCATTTT. Residues: CASSLGEDRAGNQPQHF.

In its sample, this clone was seen a few times. The chain couples TRBV5-1 to TRBJ1-1; no firm D call. Germline-derived CDR1 and CDR2 are SGHRS and YFSETQ. V gave up 4 bases and J gave up 1 base, with 14 bases separating them. This CDR3 contains 15 residues. CDR3 region: CASSLWTRANTEAFF. DNA for the CDR3: TGCGCCAGCAGCCTATGGACTCGGGCGAACACTGAAGCTTTCTTT. The whole variable domain, filled in from reference TRBV5-1 and TRBJ1-1, reads KAGVTQTPRYLIKTRGQQVTLSCSPISGHRSVSWYQQTPGQGLQFLFEYFSETQRNKGNFPGRFSGRQFSNSRSEMNVSTLELGDSALYLCASSLWTRANTEAFFGQGTRLTVV.

The chain recombines TRBV11-3 with TRBJ2-1; D is unclear. The CDR3 is made up of 13 amino acids. V was pared by 3 bases and J by 6 bases, with 9 bases between. Germline CDR1 and CDR2: SGHNT and YENEEA. In nucleotides, the CDR3 is TGTGCCAGCAGCTTTGTGGCAACCAATGAGCAGTTCTTC. Translated: CASSFVATNEQFF.

The V call is TRBV7-3, the J call TRBJ2-3; 7 positions agree with TRBD1. CDR1 SGHTA and CDR2 FQGTGA come from the germline V gene. The CDR3 length is 15 residues. V lost 5 bases, J lost 1 base, and 6 bases stayed unmatched. The CDR3 DNA reads TGTGCCAGCAGCCCCCTCGGACAGGGCACAGATACGCAGTATTTT. This codes for CASSPLGQGTDTQYF.

This clone appeared a single time. The chain combines TRBV7-8 with TRBJ2-5; TRBD2 agrees at 15 bases. The assigned J gene may be wrong: the sequence end matches TRBJ2-7 better. Per germline, CDR1 SGHVS and CDR2 FQNEAQ. The CDR3 length is 17 residues. As DNA, the CDR3 is TGTGCCAGCAGCCCCGGGACTAGCGGGGGGCTCCCCTACGAGCAGTACTTC. This encodes CASSPGTSGGLPYEQYF.

The CDR3 spells CASSTNRETSTDTQYF. CDR3 nucleotides: TGCGCCAGCAGCACAAACAGGGAAACTAGCACAGATACGCAGTATTTT. The chain recombines TRBV5-1 with TRBJ2-3; perhaps TRBD1 as D (6 bases). Trimming left V 4 bases short and J 0 bases short, with 15 bases between. There are 16 residues in the CDR3. Germline CDR1 SGHRS, CDR2 YFSETQ.

This sequence joins TRBV7-9 and TRBJ2-1, with D hard to call. Trimming stripped 4 bases from V and 7 bases from J, with 20 bases between. Germline loops: CDR1 SEHNR, CDR2 FQNEAQ (reference sequence). CDR3 length: 16 amino acids. The CDR3 nucleotides read TGTGCCAGCAGCTCTATTGACTCTCTCCTAGTTAATGAGCAGTTCTTC. Encoded protein: CASSSIDSLLVNEQFF.

This chain joins TRBV11-1 and TRBJ1-2; a weak D match, TRBD1 (5 bases). The CDR3 is 13 amino acids. Germline CDR1 and CDR2: SGHAT and FQDESV (reference sequence). V dropped 10 bases and J dropped 3 bases, with 15 bases sitting between them. CDR3 bases: TGTGCCACTCGACAGCCAGGAGACTATGGCTACACCTTC. It encodes CATRQPGDYGYTF.

The J gene is TRBJ1-1, the V gene TRBV7-2; D may be TRBD1 (6 bases). CDR1 and CDR2 from the germline V gene are SGHTA and FQGNSA. CDR3 size: 11 residues. V dropped 4 bases and J dropped 11 bases, with 11 bases sitting between them. Here the CDR3 reads CASSWRGGAFF. DNA of the CDR3: TGTGCCAGCAGCTGGAGGGGGGGGGCTTTCTTT.

This clone appeared once. The chain combines TRBV6-5 with TRBJ2-2; TRBD1 agrees at 7 bases. The CDR3 covers 14 residues. From germline, CDR1 is MNHEY and CDR2 SVGAGI. V lost 6 bases, J lost 7 bases, and 8 bases stayed unmatched. The DNA for the CDR3 is TGTGCCAGCAGCGACAGGGTTGCGGGCGGGGAGCTGTTTTTT. It codes for CASSDRVAGGELFF.

V usage is TRBV5-5 and J usage is TRBJ1-2, with TRBD1 matching 8 bases. With V trimmed by 3 bases and J by 7 bases, 11 bases remained unmatched. Germline lookup yields CDR1 SGHKS and CDR2 YYEKEE (reference sequence). There are 15 residues in the CDR3. The CDR3, as DNA: TGTGCCAGCAGCTCCGATCCCCAGGGGGCAGGTGGCTACACCTTC. Its protein product is CASSSDPQGAGGYTF. Full variable domain (outside the CDR3, taken from reference TRBV5-5 and TRBJ1-2): DAGVTQSPTHLIKTRGQQVTLRCSPISGHKSVSWYQQVLGQGPQFIFQYYEKEERGRGNFPDRFSARQFPNYSSELNVNALLLGDSALYLCASSSDPQGAGGYTFGSGTRLTVV.

The chain links TRBV7-2 to TRBJ2-2; D possibly corresponds to TRBD2 (6 bases). The CDR3 has 14 amino acids. CDR1 is SGHTA and CDR2 is FQGNSA in the germline V gene. V lost 3 bases and J lost 4, with 9 bases in between. This chain's CDR3 is CASSLGDFTGELFF. Here the CDR3 DNA reads TGTGCCAGCAGCTTGGGGGACTTCACCGGGGAGCTGTTTTTT.

The V gene is TRBV7-8, the J gene TRBJ1-5; TRBD1 aligns across 8 bases. Unmatched junction bases numbered 5, after V lost 5 bases and J lost 5 bases. Germline V lookup: CDR1 SGHVS, CDR2 FQNEAQ. This CDR3 region has 14 residues. Here the CDR3 reads CASSRDRSYQPQHF. In DNA form, the CDR3 reads TGTGCCAGCAGCAGGGACAGGTCCTATCAGCCCCAGCATTTT.

By frequency in the sample, this clone is medium-sized. The rearrangement joins TRBV27 to TRBJ2-7, with D perhaps matching TRBD2 (5 bases). Trimming took off 10 bases at V and 0 bases at J, with 16 bases between the two ends. CDR3 length equals 14 residues. CDR1 and CDR2 from the germline V gene are MNHEY and SMNVEV (reference sequence). CDR3 bases: TGTGCCACCCGTCCAGCGGTTAGCTCCTACGAGCAGTACTTC. It specifies CATRPAVSSYEQYF.